What follows are 32 T cell receptor beta chains derived from one specimen sequenced in a study of blood T cell repertoires in COVID-19. Generated by immunoSEQ multiplex PCR, the TCRdb table keeps only in-frame clones and is missing some. Of under 300,000 clones listed, more than 85% are singletons. The sequenced sample was PBMCs or T cells enriched from blood (not recorded which). Receptors were obtained from a woman between 50 and 59 years old who had recovered from COVID-19.

V and J are TRBV18 and TRBJ2-2; 7 bases map to TRBD1. The CDR3 loop spans 15 amino acids. Trimming removed 4 bases from V and 5 bases from J; junction bases left unmatched: 7. The germline CDR1 and CDR2 sequences are KGHSH and LQKENI. The CDR3 is CASSLGQSRTGELFF. CDR3 bases: TGTGCCAGCTCACTGGGACAGAGTCGGACCGGGGAGCTGTTTTTT.

V gene TRBV6-5 combines with J gene TRBJ2-7, with TRBD2 matching 11 bases. The germline V gene has CDR1 MNHEY and CDR2 SVGAGI. The CDR3 consists of 15 residues. V was pared by 6 bases and J by 3 bases, with 7 bases of the junction left unmatched. The CDR3 is CASSTSGSIFYEQYF. CDR3 sequence (DNA): TGTGCCAGCAGCACTAGCGGGAGTATTTTCTACGAGCAGTACTTC.

The CDR3 nucleotides read TGCAGCGTCGAGCGGGACCCCACTTCGGGGACCAATGAGCAGTTCTTC. It specifies CSVERDPTSGTNEQFF. This chain links TRBV29-1 with TRBJ2-1, with TRBD2 identical over 7 bases. The germline V gene has CDR1 SQVTM and CDR2 ANQGSEA. The CDR3 is 16 amino acids. V was clipped by 6 bases and J by 6 bases; unmatched bases: 17.

This clone occurred a few times. The J gene is TRBJ2-6, the V gene TRBV18; D ambiguous. Germline V gives CDR1 KGHSH, CDR2 LQKENI. The ends were cut back, 6 bases at V and 0 bases at J, with 15 bases in the middle. The CDR3 length is 17 residues. Here the CDR3 reads CASSTQSSTSGANVLTF. The CDR3 nucleotides read TGTGCCAGCTCCACACAGAGTTCCACCTCTGGGGCCAACGTCCTGACTTTC.

The chain is built from TRBV28 and TRBJ1-5; 7 bases fit TRBD1. Germline CDR1 and CDR2: MDHEN and SYDVKM. J gave up 0 bases and V 6 bases, and 5 bases lay outside the gene matches. The CDR3 is made up of 15 amino acids. CDR3 sequence: CASSGTDYSNQPQHF. The CDR3 nucleotides are TGTGCCAGCAGCGGGACAGACTATAGCAATCAGCCCCAGCATTTT.

V and J are TRBV11-2 and TRBJ1-1; possibly TRBD1 for D (6 bases). Trimming took 3 bases from V and 1 from J, leaving 12 bases between them. Germline assignment: CDR1 SGHAT and CDR2 FQNNGV. The CDR3 has 15 amino acids. In DNA form, the CDR3 reads TGTGCCAGCAGCTTTAGTCCAGGGGCGAACACTGAAGCTTTCTTT. It yields the protein CASSFSPGANTEAFF.

The rearrangement uses TRBV7-2 and TRBJ1-3; 7 nucleotides match TRBD1. The CDR3 is made up of 14 amino acids. Unmatched junction bases numbered 4, after V lost 5 bases and J lost 3 bases. CDR1 is SGHTA and CDR2 is FQGNSA in the germline V gene. In DNA form, the CDR3 reads TGTGCCAGCAGCCTCGACAGGGTTGGAAACACCATATATTTT. Residues: CASSLDRVGNTIYF.

This clone was seen only once. The V call is TRBV30, the J call TRBJ2-5, with D perhaps TRBD1 (5 bases). Trimming stripped 1 base from V and 1 base from J, with 13 bases between. This CDR3 spans 15 amino acids. Germline assignment: CDR1 GTSNPN and CDR2 SVGIG (reference sequence). The CDR3 nucleotides are TGTGCCTGGAGTGCGAAGCGACAGTTCCAAGAGACCCAGTACTTC. This translates into CAWSAKRQFQETQYF.

V usage is TRBV9 and J usage is TRBJ1-2; TRBD1 might be the D (5 bases). This CDR3 is 13 amino acids long. Trimming pared 4 bases from V and 4 bases from J, leaving 11 bases between. Germline assignment: CDR1 SGDLS and CDR2 YYNGEE. The CDR3 sequence is CASSHQGAYGYTF. DNA of the CDR3: TGTGCCAGCAGCCACCAGGGTGCCTATGGCTACACCTTC. The variable domain in full, completed from reference TRBV9 and TRBJ1-2, reads DSGVTQTPKHLITATGQRVTLRCSPRSGDLSVYWYQQSLDQGLQFLIQYYNGEERAKGNILERFSAQQFPDLHSELNLSSLELGDSALYFCASSHQGAYGYTFGSGTRLTVV.

In its sample, this clone was seen once. This chain links TRBV28 with TRBJ1-5; TRBD1 aligns across 7 bases. Germline values: CDR1 MDHEN, CDR2 SYDVKM. With V trimmed by 6 bases and J by 4 bases, 9 bases remained unmatched. There are 15 residues in the CDR3. The CDR3 sequence: CASSQGQAGNQPQHF. The CDR3, as DNA: TGTGCCAGCAGCCAAGGACAGGCTGGGAATCAGCCCCAGCATTTT.

A single count supports this clone. The V call is TRBV5-1, the J call TRBJ2-7; 8 nucleotides line up with TRBD2. This CDR3 comprises 15 residues. CDR1 and CDR2 (germline): SGHRS, YFSETQ. V dropped 6 bases and J dropped 4; count of bases not matched to a gene: 12. CDR3: CASTPFGRAGYEQYF. For the CDR3, the DNA is TGCGCCAGCACACCGTTCGGGAGGGCGGGATACGAGCAGTACTTC. The full variable domain, with the rest looked up from reference TRBV5-1 and TRBJ2-7, is KAGVTQTPRYLIKTRGQQVTLSCSPISGHRSVSWYQQTPGQGLQFLFEYFSETQRNKGNFPGRFSGRQFSNSRSEMNVSTLELGDSALYLCASTPFGRAGYEQYFGPGTRLTVT.

The chain links TRBV5-4 to TRBJ1-3, with 9 bases fitting TRBD1. Trimming cost V 4 bases and J 3 bases; bases outside gene matches: 14. Germline values: CDR1 SGHNT, CDR2 YYREEE (reference sequence). The CDR3 sequence is 18 residues long. As DNA, the CDR3 is TGTGCCAGCAGCCCCCGTGGGACAGGGAACATAGGTGGAAACACCATATATTTT. Encoded protein: CASSPRGTGNIGGNTIYF.

V is TRBV4-2 and J is TRBJ1-4; D may be TRBD1 (5 bases). This CDR3 region has 18 residues. Germline CDR1 LGHNA, CDR2 YNFKEQ. V was trimmed by 0 bases and J by 3 bases, leaving 17 bases between them. The CDR3 DNA follows: TGTGCCAGCAGCCAAGACTTCGGGTCCGGGGGGTCTAATGAAAAACTGTTTTTT. It specifies CASSQDFGSGGSNEKLFF.

The V and J genes are TRBV10-2 and TRBJ1-2, with D unclear. This CDR3 region has 15 residues. Looked up from germline, CDR1 is WSHSY and CDR2 is SAAADI. Trimming cost V 2 bases and J 1 base, with 11 bases left between them. In nucleotides, the CDR3 is TGCGCCAGCAGTGAGATAAGCAGACTTAACTATGGCTACACCTTC. Protein product: CASSEISRLNYGYTF.

The chain carries TRBV9 and TRBJ1-1; a possible D gene is TRBD1 (5 bases). Trimming cost V 5 bases and J 11 bases, with 22 bases left between them. The CDR3 extends over 14 amino acids. Germline CDR1 and CDR2: SGDLS and YYNGEE. The CDR3 DNA is TGTGCCAGCAGTCTGATCCCCGGGGGGGGGACCGCTTTCTTT. Its protein is CASSLIPGGGTAFF.

The rearrangement uses TRBV28 and TRBJ2-7, with D perhaps matching TRBD2 (7 bases). V lost 2 bases, J lost 2 bases, and 13 bases lay in between. This CDR3 has 15 residues. CDR1 is MDHEN, CDR2 SYDVKM, per germline. DNA of the CDR3: TGTGCCAGCAGTTTACCGGGGGGCCCGCCCTACGAGCAGTACTTC. Its translation: CASSLPGGPPYEQYF.

This chain connects TRBV7-3 to TRBJ1-3; D ambiguous. V was clipped by 2 bases and J by 2 bases, with 7 bases between them. The germline gives CDR1 SGHTA, CDR2 FQGTGA. This CDR3 contains 14 residues. The CDR3 region has the DNA TGTGCCAGCAGCTTACGGAGGGCTGGAAACACCATATATTTT. This gives the protein CASSLRRAGNTIYF. Filled out from reference TRBV7-3 and TRBJ1-3, the complete variable domain reads GAGVSQTPSNKVTEKGKYVELRCDPISGHTALYWYRQSLGQGPEFLIYFQGTGAADDSGLPNDRFFAVRPEGSVSTLKIQRTERGDSAVYLCASSLRRAGNTIYFGEGSWLTVV.

The chain employs TRBV7-9 and TRBJ2-3; 7 bases align to TRBD1. Germline V CDR1 and CDR2: SEHNR, FQNEAQ (reference sequence). The CDR3 is made up of 19 amino acids. Losses at the gene ends were 1 base for V and 0 bases for J; bases not matched to a gene: 13. The CDR3 loop is CASSLERPGGSFSTDTQYF. The CDR3 coding sequence is TGTGCCAGCAGCTTAGAGCGGCCAGGGGGTTCCTTCAGCACAGATACGCAGTATTTT.

This chain uses TRBV28 with TRBJ1-2; 10 bases are a match to TRBD1. The CDR3 is 14 amino acids. Trimming at V came to 4 bases and at J to 7 bases, leaving 6 bases not matched to a gene. The germline CDR1 and CDR2 sequences are MDHEN and SYDVKM. The CDR3 bases are TGTGCCAGCAGTTCTGGGGACAGGGGACGTGGCTACACCTTC. Amino acid sequence: CASSSGDRGRGYTF.

The V and J genes are TRBV28 and TRBJ1-1, with D hard to call. The CDR3 sequence is 12 residues long. V lost 7 bases, J lost 5 bases, and 11 bases lay in between. Germline-derived CDR1 and CDR2 are MDHEN and SYDVKM. CDR3 bases: TGTGCCAGCACGGGATCTTTGACTGAAGCTTTCTTT. Encoded protein: CASTGSLTEAFF. Looking up the rest from reference TRBV28 and TRBJ1-1 gives the full variable domain: DVKVTQSSRYLVKRTGEKVFLECVQDMDHENMFWYRQDPGLGLRLIYFSYDVKMKEKGDIPEGYSVSREKKERFSLILESASTNQTSMYLCASTGSLTEAFFGQGTRLTVV.

V is TRBV28 and J is TRBJ1-2; 9 bases fit TRBD1. J lost 5 bases, V lost 5 bases, and 12 bases had no gene match. The length of the CDR3 is 16 residues. Germline values: CDR1 MDHEN, CDR2 SYDVKM. The CDR3 DNA is TGTGCCAGCAGTCCACAGGGACAGGGAAGGCTATATGGCTACACCTTC. It encodes CASSPQGQGRLYGYTF.

This clone was seen just once. The rearrangement uses TRBV6-2 or TRBV6-3 and TRBJ1-1; D is unclear. CDR3 length equals 15 residues. The germline CDR1 and CDR2 sequences are MNHEY and SVGEGT. Trimming took off 2 bases at V and 0 bases at J, with 10 bases between the two ends. CDR3 DNA: TGTGCCAGCAGTTACCGCCAGGACTTGAACACTGAAGCTTTCTTT. Translation: CASSYRQDLNTEAFF.

This rearrangement joins TRBV7-2 to TRBJ2-7; the D gene is possibly TRBD2 (5 bases). The CDR3 length is 14 residues. The V and J ends lost 5 bases and 2 bases respectively, with 13 bases between them. Per the germline V gene, CDR1 is SGHTA and CDR2 is FQGNSA. CDR3 sequence reads: CASSQTDWTYEQYF. DNA of the CDR3: TGTGCCAGCAGCCAAACGGACTGGACCTACGAGCAGTACTTC.

The V call is TRBV28, the J call TRBJ2-4; 11 bases match TRBD2. Germline loops: CDR1 MDHEN, CDR2 SYDVKM. Losses at the gene ends were 1 base for V and 4 bases for J; bases not matched to a gene: 6. The CDR3 loop spans 17 amino acids. The CDR3 DNA sequence: TGTGCCAGCAGTTTATTTAATAGCGGGAGGGCAAAAAACATTCAGTACTTC. Residues: CASSLFNSGRAKNIQYF.

V and J are TRBV27 and TRBJ1-1; 7 nucleotides agree with TRBD1. Germline V gene sequence: CDR1 MNHEY, CDR2 SMNVEV (reference sequence). The V segment lost 8 bases and the J segment 1 base; nucleotides outside the gene matches: 7. CDR3 size: 14 residues. Written as DNA, the CDR3 is TGTGCCAGCCGCCCCCGACAGGGGAACACTGAAGCTTTCTTT. Amino acid sequence: CASRPRQGNTEAFF.

This clone was seen a single time. The gene calls are TRBV4-1 and TRBJ2-1; the match to TRBD1 covers 7 bases. V trimming: 0 bases; J trimming: 4 bases; junction bases outside the gene matches: 21. The CDR3 consists of 21 residues. The germline CDR1 and CDR2 sequences are MGHRA and YSYEKL. The DNA of the CDR3 is TGCGCCAGCAGCCAAGAACCCTCGGGAATTACAGGGGAAGGTCGATACAATGAGCAGTTCTTC. It is translated as CASSQEPSGITGEGRYNEQFF.

This clone was seen just once. V gene TRBV19 combines with J gene TRBJ1-1; 7 positions agree with TRBD1. The trim removed 6 bases at V and 6 bases at J, leaving 10 bases unmatched. The CDR3 is 14 residues long. From germline, CDR1 is LNHDA and CDR2 SQIVND (reference sequence). The DNA of the CDR3 is TGTGCCAGTAGCCGCGACAGGGATCGCTCTGAAGCTTTCTTT. Translation: CASSRDRDRSEAFF.

This chain links TRBV3-1 (or the pseudogene TRBV3-2) with TRBJ2-1, with TRBD2 identical over 8 bases. The germline CDR1 and CDR2 sequences are LGHDT and YNNKEL (reference sequence). The CDR3 sequence is 16 residues long. Trimming cost V 3 bases and J 3 bases; bases outside gene matches: 7. CDR3 in DNA: TGTGCCAGCAGCCACACCGCTAGCGGGCTCTACAATGAGCAGTTCTTC. Translated, it gives CASSHTASGLYNEQFF.

The chain combines TRBV9 with TRBJ2-3; 7 bases line up with TRBD2. CDR1 is SGDLS and CDR2 is YYNGEE in the germline V gene. Losses at the gene ends were 4 bases for V and 0 bases for J; bases not matched to a gene: 14. The CDR3 covers 18 residues. DNA for the CDR3: TGTGCCAGCAGCCTGAGGCTAGCGGAGATGATGAGCACAGATACGCAGTATTTT. Protein product: CASSLRLAEMMSTDTQYF.

This chain joins TRBV28 and TRBJ1-2, with TRBD1 matching over 7 bases. V trimming: 3 bases; J trimming: 0 bases; junction bases outside the gene matches: 4. The CDR3 has 15 amino acids. The germline V gene has CDR1 MDHEN and CDR2 SYDVKM. As DNA, the CDR3 is TGTGCCAGCAGTTTTGTCACAGGGGCTAACTATGGCTACACCTTC. Its translation is CASSFVTGANYGYTF.

The chain uses TRBV6-2 or TRBV6-3 and TRBJ2-3, with 8 positions matching TRBD2. The CDR3 covers 18 residues. CDR1 is MNHEY, CDR2 SVGEGT, per germline. Losses at the gene ends were 6 bases for V and 4 bases for J; bases not matched to a gene: 18. The CDR3 spells CASSPGGVGGGRSDTQYF. The DNA for the CDR3 is TGTGCCAGCAGCCCCGGAGGGGTCGGAGGCGGGAGGTCAGATACGCAGTATTTT.

This rearrangement joins TRBV5-1 to TRBJ2-5, with D unclear. V lost 0 bases and J 2 bases, leaving 14 bases between the germline ends. Per germline, CDR1 SGHRS and CDR2 YFSETQ. The CDR3 totals 16 residues. The CDR3 here is CASSLGSAARQETQYF. As DNA, the CDR3 is TGCGCCAGCAGCTTGGGTTCGGCGGCTCGACAAGAGACCCAGTACTTC. The complete variable domain, with remaining parts taken from reference TRBV5-1 and TRBJ2-5, reads KAGVTQTPRYLIKTRGQQVTLSCSPISGHRSVSWYQQTPGQGLQFLFEYFSETQRNKGNFPGRFSGRQFSNSRSEMNVSTLELGDSALYLCASSLGSAARQETQYFGPGTRLLVL.